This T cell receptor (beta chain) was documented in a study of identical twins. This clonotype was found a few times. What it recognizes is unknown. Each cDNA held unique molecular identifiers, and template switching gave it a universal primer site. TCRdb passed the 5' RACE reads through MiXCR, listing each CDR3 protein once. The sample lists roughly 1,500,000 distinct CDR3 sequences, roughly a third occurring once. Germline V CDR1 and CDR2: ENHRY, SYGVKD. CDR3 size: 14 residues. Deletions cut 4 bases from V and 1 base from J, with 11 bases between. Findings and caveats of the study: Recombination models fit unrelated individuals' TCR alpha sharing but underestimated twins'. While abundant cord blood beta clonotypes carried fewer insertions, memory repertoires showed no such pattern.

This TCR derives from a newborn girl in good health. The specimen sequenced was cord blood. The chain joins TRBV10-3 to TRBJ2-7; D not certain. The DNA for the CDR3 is TGTGCCATCAGTGCGACATCCCGGTCCTACGAGCAGTACTTC. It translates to CAISATSRSYEQYF.